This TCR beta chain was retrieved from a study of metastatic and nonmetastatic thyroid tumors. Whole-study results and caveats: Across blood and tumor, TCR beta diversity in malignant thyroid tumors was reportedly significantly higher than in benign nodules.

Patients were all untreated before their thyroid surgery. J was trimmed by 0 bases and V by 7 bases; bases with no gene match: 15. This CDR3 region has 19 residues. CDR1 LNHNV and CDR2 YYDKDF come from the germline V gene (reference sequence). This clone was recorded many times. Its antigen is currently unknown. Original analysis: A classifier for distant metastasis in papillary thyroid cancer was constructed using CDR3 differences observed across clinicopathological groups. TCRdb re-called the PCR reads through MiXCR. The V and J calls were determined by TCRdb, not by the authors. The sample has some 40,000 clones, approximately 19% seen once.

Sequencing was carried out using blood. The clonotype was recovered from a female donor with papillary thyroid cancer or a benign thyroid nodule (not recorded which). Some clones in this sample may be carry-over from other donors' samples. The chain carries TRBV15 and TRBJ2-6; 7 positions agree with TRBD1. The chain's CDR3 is CATTPMGDSQTSGANVLTF. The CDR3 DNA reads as TGTGCCACCACCCCAATGGGGGACAGTCAGACCTCTGGGGCCAACGTCCTGACTTTC.